This T cell receptor beta chain was recorded in a study of cytomegalovirus exposure and HLA in healthy donors (dated by TCRdb to about 2017). Turning to the overall study: According to a later analysis, one platform produced both the roughly 110 validation repertoires and the approximately 670 repertoires of the first cohort. The study aimed to test whether signatures of past pathogen exposure could be identified by cataloging public T cell receptors. A separate validation cohort of 100 to 150 different subjects was used in addition to the approximately 670-subject first cohort. To predict cytomegalovirus infection status, the study brought together high-throughput TCR immunosequencing, statistical association of individual TCRs with disease status, and machine learning. Here is what the overall study found, with its caveats: It was suggested by the authors that the approach could potentially be generalized to other disease states and immunological phenotypes. Across donors, most TCR sequences were observed very rarely, whereas some public TCRs were present in many individuals. The validation cohort had no HLA typing available for a later analysis, so co-occurrence within that cohort was assessed over all 130 or so repertoires. The classifier was reported to diagnose cytomegalovirus status with high specificity and sensitivity in both the original and validation cohorts. Three of the identified cytomegalovirus-associated TCR beta chains were confirmed in vitro to be specific for cytomegalovirus antigens. The study gave a list of 150 to 200 TCR beta chains associated with cytomegalovirus. In a later analysis, TCRs clustered in the first cohort were found to also tend to co-occur in the approximately 120 validation repertoires, with roughly 93% of cluster scores above 0.

Of note for this clone: Its antigen remains unidentified. Per-nucleotide qualities are absent, and no much larger clonotype sits a single base away. Other DNA variants within this sample encode the same CDR3.

The donors belonged to the validation cohort of under 150 subjects, which was separate from the roughly 700-subject first cohort. The method was the immunoSEQ multiplex PCR assay. As for how the authors treated the data: A statistical classification framework was developed to diagnose cytomegalovirus status using the catalog of TCR beta chain sequences. As stored in TCRdb, this immuneACCESS dataset retains in-frame rearrangements with V and J assigned. A fraction of the clones does not appear; measured against another copy, unresolved V genes explain less than half of the discrepancy, and the remainder lacks a known reason. V, J and clone size reflect that table, while D and trimming were determined from the DNA. The sample records under 250,000 clones, approximately 90% of which are singletons. The ten largest clones add up to around 1% of the sample. CDR1 and CDR2 were assigned from the germline V gene as MGHRA and YSYEKL. V was cut back by 1 base and J by 0 bases, leaving a gap of 10 bases between them. From the cysteine through the phenylalanine, the CDR3 covers 15 amino acids. The entry retains the CDR3 DNA only, 45 bases that are in frame from base 1.

This receptor was identified in a woman aged 18-30 years in good health and CMV-seronegative. The rearranged chain carries TRBV4-1 and TRBJ2-7; TRBD2 is perhaps the D gene, given 5 matching bases. Sequencing was carried out using PBMCs. Here is the DNA: TGCGCCAGCAGCCAAGTTCCCAGCGGCTCCTACGAGCAGTACTTC. This yields the protein CASSQVPSGSYEQYF.